This entry features one T cell receptor (beta chain) sequence. Only in-frame clones appear in the TCRdb table, and some are missing; sequencing was by immunoSEQ multiplex PCR. The repertoire holds hundreds of thousands of clones, 95% seen once, with approximately 0.02% in the top ten. This entry is derived from a study of shared T cell receptors in the human thymus. Trimming cost V 8 bases and J 7 bases, with 12 bases left between them. The CDR3 is 12 amino acids. Germline V gene data show CDR1 as SNHLY and CDR2 as FYNNEI. The source of this sequence is a human donor. Sequencing input: thymocytes. The rearrangement joins TRBV2 to TRBJ1-5; D may be TRBD1 (5 bases). CDR3 region: CASGGLWQPQHF. As DNA, the CDR3 is TGTGCCAGCGGGGGTCTTTGGCAGCCCCAGCATTTT.